The entry below gives a single T cell receptor beta chain sequence along with its context. Treatment in this sample: oral pan-JAK inhibitor, 5-10 mg twice daily. The sample is drawn from a study of CD8+ T cells in alopecia areata. About the research overall: Affected scalp percentage set treated patients' severity scores.

Isolated RNA was reverse transcribed into cDNA used as the sequencing template. TCRdb's copy holds only in-frame clones and misses some; the assay was immunoSEQ multiplex PCR. The data hold roughly 210,000 clones, with around two fifths observed a single time. V shed 1 base and J shed 4 bases, with 5 bases lying between them. The CDR3 covers 12 residues. Germline-derived CDR1 and CDR2 are SNHLY and FYNNEI. Material: CD4+ T cells sorted from blood, obtained around week 37, from a patient treated with tofacitinib. This chain joins TRBV2 and TRBJ2-7, with D perhaps TRBD1 or TRBD2 (5 bases each). The receptor was derived from a human donor with alopecia areata. The CDR3 bases are TGTGCCAGCAGTGAAGGGGGGTACGAGCAGTACTTC. Translating it yields CASSEGGYEQYF.